The clone carrying this TCR beta chain was observed at least ten times. The CDR3 has 13 residues. Trimming cost V 1 base and J 8 bases, with 12 bases left between them. Germline V lookup: CDR1 DFQATT, CDR2 SNEGSKA (reference sequence). One entry per CDR3 protein, called by TCRdb with MiXCR from the RT-PCR reads. Among hundreds of thousands of distinct CDR3 sequences listed, more than 13% were seen once. The sequenced material came from memory CD4+ T cells from blood. The clonotype was recovered from a female donor in good health, serving as a healthy control. This chain connects TRBV20-1 to TRBJ2-1; D remains unclear. CDR3 coding DNA: TGCAGTGCTAGAGGCCCTAGTATCTATGAGCAGTTCTTC. Translating gives CSARGPSIYEQFF.